The 2 T cell receptor beta chains presented below share a single source sample, sequenced in a study of control samples from healthy donors and cancer patients. This table comes from immunoSEQ multiplex PCR, and its TCRdb copy is limited to in-frame clones, with some not included. The sample has roughly 150,000 clones; roughly 89% are singletons. The sequenced material came from blood. These receptors originate from a man aged 25 to 40 in good health.

The chain links TRBV12-5 to TRBJ1-2; D perhaps matches TRBD1 (5 bases). The CDR3 contains 15 residues. Trimming shortened V by 2 bases and J by 2 bases, and 12 bases separated the two germline ends. CDR1 LGHNT and CDR2 FRNRAP come from the germline V gene. CDR3 sequence reads: CASGLRGQRNYGYTF. The CDR3 DNA reads TGTGCTAGTGGTTTGAGGGGCCAGCGCAACTATGGCTACACCTTC.

CDR3 sequence: CASSAGAEELYEQYF. The CDR3 DNA sequence: TGTGCCAGCAGCGCTGGGGCGGAGGAACTCTACGAGCAGTACTTC. The V and J genes are TRBV5-5 and TRBJ2-7; D assignment may be TRBD1 or TRBD2 (5 bases each). The CDR3 has 15 amino acids. Per the germline V gene, CDR1 is SGHKS and CDR2 is YYEKEE (reference sequence). The V and J ends lost 4 bases and 3 bases respectively, with 17 bases between them.